This paragraph covers one T cell receptor (beta chain) sequence. This clone's antigen is unknown. No much larger clonotype is one base removed from it; base qualities were not supplied. The data were obtained in a study of T-cell memory formation after mild COVID-19 (dated by TCRdb to about 2021). Background for the entire study: Most TCR sequence clusters were specific to one of the two donors. Longitudinal TCRalpha and TCRbeta repertoire sequencing tracked T-cell clones expanding and contracting after mild COVID-19 in a couple of donors. Two young, previously healthy adult volunteers made up the cohort, one male and one female.

Including cysteine and phenylalanine, the CDR3 has 13 amino acids. Solely the CDR3 DNA is kept, with 39 bases framed from the first base. The germline V gene provides CDR1 SGHRS and CDR2 YFSETQ. The V and J ends are trimmed by 0 bases and 7 bases, leaving 9 bases between them. Data came from an Illumina NovaSeq 6000. Using 5'RACE with constant-segment primers, TCRalpha and TCRbeta cDNA libraries were constructed, with sample barcodes and unique molecular identifiers added in the process. Trizol reagent was used to extract RNA from every sample. Amplification of the libraries took two PCR steps, and the second step added a second sample barcode plus Illumina TruSeq adapters. Sequencing of the libraries was done on an Illumina NovaSeq, producing 2 x 150 bp paired-end reads. Regarding the original processing steps: The reads were demultiplexed and collapsed into UMI-guided consensus sequences using migec v1.2.7. With mixcr v2.1.11, UMI consensuses were aligned to TRA and TRB V and J templates and assembled into clonotypes. A clonotype was counted as expanded or contracted only when both edgeR and NoisET called the clonotype significant, with the noise models trained on biological replicates. For edgeR calls, the cutoffs were a false discovery rate-adjusted p below 0.01 and a log2 fold-change threshold of 1. As an exploratory analysis of dynamics, max-normalized trajectories of the 1000 most abundant clonotypes were examined with PCA combined with hierarchical clustering. The CD4 or CD8 phenotype of responding clones was assigned using the separately sequenced CD4+ and CD8+ repertoires. TCRdb passed the public sequencing reads through fastp at Q25 and MiXCR, retaining productive beta sequences. A single entry per CDR3 protein holds the most common genes and DNA from its merged rows. In this record, the V and J calls reflect TCRdb's handling and not the investigators' own analysis. The sample data list 250,000 to 300,000 distinct CDR3 sequences, and less than 9.5% of these were observed just once. Less than 25% of the sample belongs to the ten largest clones.

Overall results and qualifications from the work: Balanced CD4/CD8 phenotypes were observed for clones contracting from day 15 to 85, whereas a bias towards CD4+ was observed for a second wave of clones expanding from day 15 to 37. The study included only two mild cases, and larger cohorts that include severe cases with pre-infection samples were judged to be necessary. Contracting CD4+ clones turned up mainly in the CM and EM memory subsets, whereas EMRA was where CD8+ clones were enriched. Whether the second-wave clones peaking on day 37 were SARS-CoV-2 specific was not confirmed. Some responding clones were detected in pre-infection memory, which suggested that pre-existing cross-reactive memory T cells had joined the SARS-CoV-2 response.

PBMCs were isolated by Ficoll-Paque density gradient centrifugation. Recombination joined TRBV5-1 with TRBJ2-3; a weak D assignment points to TRBD1 (5 bases agree). Sequencing was performed on PBMCs or a T cell subset sorted from them (not recorded which). The sequence came from a young man who had mild COVID-19 (a few samples of this study predate the infection). The sample titles of this study are shuffled in the database, so cell type and time point are left out; the donor was told from shared clones. The DNA is TGCGCCAGCAGCTTGGGGGGCCAAAATACGCAGTATTTT. Its amino acids are CASSLGGQNTQYF.